One and the same sample provided the 10 T cell receptor beta chains below, sequenced in a study of T cell responses to AZD1222 COVID-19 vaccine (dated by TCRdb to 2020 to 2022). The meaning of the sample's time point label: baseline before first vaccination. Receptor libraries were prepared by the immunoSEQ multiplex PCR assay. TCRdb retrieved this table from immuneACCESS and kept in-frame rearrangements only. Not all clones are present; in checked studies, unresolved V genes account for under half, and no reason is known for the remainder. This sample has 100,000 to 120,000 clones in its table, and about nine tenths of those were observed once. Roughly 7.8% of the sample goes to the ten largest clones. Sequencing used peripheral blood, obtained on day 0 of AZD1222 vaccination. The receptors stem from an adult in good health.

The chain is built from TRBV27 and TRBJ2-7; 7 positions agree with TRBD1. With V trimmed by 5 bases and J by 0 bases, 7 bases remained unmatched. The CDR3 totals 15 residues. Looked up from germline, CDR1 is MNHEY and CDR2 is SMNVEV (reference sequence). DNA for the CDR3: TGTGCCAGCAGTCCGGACAGGATAAGCTCCTACGAGCAGTACTTC. Translating gives CASSPDRISSYEQYF.

The genes are TRBV18 and TRBJ1-4; 9 nucleotides match TRBD1. The CDR3 is 15 amino acids. V shed 6 bases, J shed 4 bases, and the junction held 6 bases outside the gene matches. Germline V gene data show CDR1 as KGHSH and CDR2 as LQKENI. CDR3 nucleotide sequence: TGTGCCAGCTCCGCCGGGACAGGGAGTAATGAAAAACTGTTTTTT. Its translation is CASSAGTGSNEKLFF.

This clone showed up just a few times. This sequence joins TRBV5-1 and TRBJ2-2; D is possibly TRBD1 (7 bases). Trimming cost V 4 bases and J 2 bases, with 18 bases left between them. The CDR3 contains 17 residues. CDR1 SGHRS and CDR2 YFSETQ come from the germline V gene. CDR3 DNA sequence: TGCGCCAGCAGCCCGCAGGGGGGTGGAATAAACACCGGGGAGCTGTTTTTT. Protein: CASSPQGGGINTGELFF.

The chain uses TRBV14 and TRBJ1-1; D unresolved. CDR3 size: 13 residues. V lost 4 bases, J lost 10 bases, and 16 bases lay in between. Germline CDR1 SGHDN, CDR2 FVKESK. CDR3 protein: CASSPSATWGAFF. CDR3 bases: TGTGCCAGCAGCCCCTCGGCGACGTGGGGAGCTTTCTTT.

The chain couples TRBV28 to TRBJ1-2, with D hard to call. V was cut by 5 bases and J by 8 bases, with 12 bases left in between. The CDR3 has 12 amino acids. Per the germline V gene, CDR1 is MDHEN and CDR2 is SYDVKM. In DNA, the CDR3 is TGTGCCAGCAGTAGGAGGCTAAGGGGCTACACCTTC. It translates to CASSRRLRGYTF.

This rearrangement joins TRBV7-2 to TRBJ2-3, with D perhaps given as TRBD1 or TRBD2 (5 bases each). The CDR3 has 13 residues. V was trimmed by 5 bases and J by 6 bases, leaving 12 bases between them. Per germline, CDR1 SGHTA and CDR2 FQGNSA. The CDR3 DNA is TGTGCCAGCAGCCCGGGGCTCACCGATACGCAGTATTTT. This gives the protein CASSPGLTDTQYF.

This chain links TRBV7-8 with TRBJ2-7; D is undetermined. Trimming pared 5 bases from V and 5 bases from J, leaving 13 bases between. This CDR3 has 13 residues. CDR1 and CDR2 (germline): SGHVS, FQNEAQ. DNA for the CDR3: TGTGCCAGCAGCGTTCGACCGGTCCACGAGCAGTACTTC. Protein product: CASSVRPVHEQYF.

The chain combines TRBV28 with TRBJ1-2; 9 bases are shared with TRBD1. The CDR3 sequence is 15 residues long. From germline, CDR1 is MDHEN and CDR2 SYDVKM. V lost 11 bases to trimming and J lost 2 bases; unmatched junction nucleotides: 12. CDR3 sequence: CAGSTGGAGNYGYTF. The CDR3 DNA sequence: TGTGCCGGAAGCACAGGGGGCGCAGGGAACTATGGCTACACCTTC.

V and J are TRBV6-4 and TRBJ1-2, with TRBD1 matching over 8 bases. Germline loops: CDR1 MRHNA, CDR2 SNTAGT. The CDR3 contains 15 residues. The V and J ends lost 4 bases and 4 bases, in that order; junction bases with no gene match: 8. CDR3: CASSAEQGAGYGYTF. In nucleotides, the CDR3 is TGTGCCAGCAGTGCCGAGCAGGGGGCTGGCTATGGCTACACCTTC.

This clone was counted a single time. As DNA, the CDR3 is TGTGCCAGCAGCTTAGCCGGCGGTACAGGGACAGATACGCAGTATTTT. This sequence encodes CASSLAGGTGTDTQYF. The rearrangement uses TRBV11-3 and TRBJ2-3; tentative D call: TRBD1 (6 bases). The CDR3 is 16 amino acids. Trimming left V 1 base short and J 3 bases short, with 14 bases between. CDR1 and CDR2 from the germline V gene are SGHNT and YENEEA.